The subject of this entry is one T cell receptor beta chain. Antigen specificity is unknown. Trimming took 6 bases from V and 5 from J; bases not matched to a gene: 4. The CDR3 has 13 residues. The germline V gene encodes CDR1 SNHLY and CDR2 FYNNEI. The source of the sample is a study of cytomegalovirus exposure and HLA in healthy donors. Study-level findings and limits: It is likely that the observed cluster of highly shared sequence variants was a sequencing artifact. Per published accounts, TCR beta sequences correctly predicted the HLA-A and HLA-B alleles of most subjects. Accounts indicate the classifier identified cytomegalovirus status with strong specificity and sensitivity. Under in vitro conditions, a few CMV-associated chains were confirmed as specific for CMV antigens.

PCR employed 60 Vbeta and 13 Jbeta primers. Clones were sequenced by immunoSEQ multiplex PCR, and TCRdb holds only the in-frame ones, with some missing. The table has around 150,000 clones, about 72% seen once. This sequence joins TRBV2 and TRBJ2-5; 9 bases are shared with TRBD1. Sequenced material: PBMCs. The sequence was obtained from a man between 35 and 55 years old in good health and CMV-seronegative. DNA of the CDR3: TGTGCCAGCAGGGTGACAGGGGGGGAGACCCAGTACTTC. Translated: CASRVTGGETQYF. The entire variable domain, with the rest obtained from reference TRBV2 and TRBJ2-5, is as follows: EPEVTQTPSHQVTQMGQEVILRCVPISNHLYFYWYRQILGQKVEFLVSFYNNEISEKSEIFDDQFSVERPDGSNFTLKIRSTKLEDSAMYFCASRVTGGETQYFGPGTRLLVL.